The entry below gives a single TCR beta chain sequence along with its context. Relative to its sample, this clonotype is medium-sized (0.01 to 0.1%). Its antigen remains undetermined. Base quality data are lacking; no much larger clone is found one base away. This sample is part of a study of Epstein–Barr virus B cells in breast cancer (dated by TCRdb to the early 2020s). Broadly, across the study: Control T cells were expanded by rapid expansion method with irradiated PBMC feeders, soluble OKT3 and IL-2 200 to 250 U/ml, collected roughly 9-13 days after stimulation. A single-patient case report was conducted to examine whether the T-cell receptor repertoire in triple-negative breast cancer is shaped by tumor-infiltrating EBV+ B cells. What the study reported, not specific to this receptor: All data were obtained from a single patient, described as a first proof of concept, and generalization is therefore limited.

Libraries were constructed by 5' RACE. The SMARTer Human TCR a/b Profiling Kit was used to construct TCR libraries from RNA, capturing the full V(D)J regions of both the alpha and beta chains. Amplified libraries were purified with AMPure XP beads and validated on an Agilent 2100 Bioanalyzer with the DNA 1000 Kit. Libraries were sequenced on an Illumina MiSeq with the 600-cycle v3 reagent kit, giving 2 x 300 bp paired-end reads. The authors processed their data as follows. Reads were processed with MiXCR and VDJTools; non-productive clonotypes were removed and clonotypes were collapsed by CDR3 amino acid sequence before frequencies were recalculated. CDR3 sequences were compared with the McPAS-TCR database with a Levenshtein distance of 1 allowed, and UpSet plots were created in R using UpSetR. Using fastp at Q25 and MiXCR, TCRdb reprocessed the public reads and kept productive beta chains. Every entry covers one CDR3 protein and lists the most common genes and DNA from its rows. The V and J calls were not made by the authors but by TCRdb's processing. This sample lists about 390 distinct CDR3 sequences; approximately 18% were detected once. The top ten clonotypes cover approximately 67% of the sample.

V loses 5 bases of germline sequence and J loses 1 base, and the interval between the two ends is 21 bases. The CDR3 measures 18 amino acids from cysteine to phenylalanine. The CDR3 DNA has 54 bases and is translated from base 1. CDR1 and CDR2 were assigned from the germline V gene as MDHEN and SYDVKM. Using RNeasy Micro or Mini kits with on-column DNase digestion, RNA was isolated from roughly 1e5 to 1e6 cultured T cells and then assessed on an Agilent 2100 Bioanalyzer. The rearrangement joined TRBV28 to TRBJ2-1, with TRBD2 tentatively as D gene (5 bases match). The sequence came from a woman aged 40 to 50 with triple-negative breast cancer. Source material: tumor-infiltrating lymphocytes expanded in culture. The CDR3 sequence is CASSLPLGSGSSYNEQFF. The bases are TGTGCCAGCAGTCTCCCTTTAGGGAGCGGTTCTTCCTACAATGAGCAGTTCTTC.